Listed below are T cell receptor beta chains from one sample, sequenced in a study of neoadjuvant anti-PD-1 for oral cavity cancer. Libraries were prepared by immunoSEQ multiplex PCR; TCRdb keeps only in-frame clonotypes and omits some of them. The profile shows around 16,000 clones, roughly two thirds of them singletons. Specimen: PBMCs, collected before nivolumab (anti-PD-1) treatment. Every receptor here comes from a person aged 35 to 85 with oral cavity squamous cell carcinoma. Each CDR3 is given with its conserved first and last residue. D genes are given only for firm matches. Only some rows state a clone size, as once, few, many or a class for expanded clones.

>TRBV18|TRBD2|.|TRBJ2-1
TGTGCCAGCTCACCCGGACTAGCGGGAGTTTCCTACAATGAGCAGTTCTTC
CASSPGLAGVSYNEQFF
>TRBV5-5|.|.|TRBJ1-1
TGTGCCAGCAGAGAATCAGGCGGCTCTGAAGCTTTCTTT
CASRESGGSEAFF
>TRBV28|TRBD1|.|TRBJ1-2
TGTGCCGGCCGGGACAGTCTAGATGGCTACACCTTC
CAGRDSLDGYTF
>TRBV6-5|TRBD2|once|TRBJ2-2
TGTGCCAGCATCGGCGGGAGCGCGAACACCGGGGAGCTGTTTTTT
CASIGGSANTGELFF
>TRBV30|TRBD2|few|TRBJ2-1
TGTGCCTGGTCAATCAGGACTAGCTCCTACAATGAGCAGTTCTTC
CAWSIRTSSYNEQFF
>TRBV7-9|.|.|TRBJ1-1
TGTGCCAGCAGTAGCAGGGGCACTGAAGCTTTCTTT
CASSSRGTEAFF
>TRBV6-6|.|.|TRBJ1-2
TGTGCCAGCCTCTACTCGGGGGGTAACTATGGCTACACCTTC
CASLYSGGNYGYTF
>TRBV6-5|.|.|TRBJ2-7
TGTGCCAGCTCTCCGGCGGGCTACGAGCAGTACTTC
CASSPAGYEQYF
>TRBV6-5|.|.|TRBJ2-7
TGTGCCAGCAGTTCGGGGAGACTTCAAACCTACGAGCAGTACTTC
CASSSGRLQTYEQYF
>TRBV6-5|TRBD1|.|TRBJ2-5
TGTGCCAGCAGTTCCCCGGGACAGCTCAAAGAGACCCAGTACTTC
CASSSPGQLKETQYF
>TRBV5-1|.|.|TRBJ2-7
TGCGCCAGCAGCTTTGACAGGCGCTACGAGCAGTACTTC
CASSFDRRYEQYF
>TRBV6-5|TRBD1|few|TRBJ1-2
TGTGCCAGCAGCAAGGGACAGGGAAACTATGGCTACACCTTC
CASSKGQGNYGYTF
>TRBV30|.|.|TRBJ2-2
TGTGCCTGGAGTGTAACAGGTAACCGTAACACCGGGGAGCTGTTTTTT
CAWSVTGNRNTGELFF
>TRBV6-6|.|.|TRBJ1-1
TGTGCCATCACCCCGCGAAGAGAGTACACTGAAGCTTTCTTT
CAITPRREYTEAFF
>TRBV19|.|.|TRBJ1-4
TGTGCCAGTAGTATAGAGGGCTATCCGGGTGAAAAACTGTTTTTT
CASSIEGYPGEKLFF
>TRBV6-1|.|.|TRBJ1-3
TGTGCCAGCAGTGGGACAGCGGACGGAAACACCATATATTTT
CASSGTADGNTIYF
>TRBV29-1|.|.|TRBJ1-2
TGCAGCGTTGAAGAACCTGGCTACTATGGCTACACCTTC
CSVEEPGYYGYTF
>TRBV7-8|.|.|TRBJ2-7
TGTGCCAGCAGCTTGAACAGCCAAACTACCTACGAGCAGTACTTC
CASSLNSQTTYEQYF
>TRBV11-1|TRBD2|.|TRBJ2-3
TGTGCCAGCAGTCTCTTAGCGGGGCATAGCACAGATACGCAGTATTTT
CASSLLAGHSTDTQYF
>TRBV7-8|.|.|TRBJ1-1
TGTGCCAGCAGCCTATACACTGAAGCTTTCTTT
CASSLYTEAFF
>TRBV2|.|.|TRBJ2-3
TGTGCCAGCAGTAAGCGGAGGCTAGGCACAGATACGCAGTATTTT
CASSKRRLGTDTQYF
>TRBV6-5|.|.|TRBJ1-4
TGTGCCAGCAGTTACAGGGGGGGCGGAACTAATGAAAAACTGTTTTTT
CASSYRGGGTNEKLFF
>TRBV6-1|.|once|TRBJ2-1
TGTGCCAGCACTAACTACAATGAGCAGTTCTTC
CASTNYNEQFF
>TRBV5-1|TRBD1|.|TRBJ2-6
TGCGCCAGCAGCTTTGGACAGGGTCTAATCTCTGGGGCCAACGTCCTGACTTTC
CASSFGQGLISGANVLTF
>TRBV6-6|.|.|TRBJ1-1
TGTGCCGGGACCCGTACAGTGAACACTGAAGCTTTCTTT
CAGTRTVNTEAFF
>TRBV9|TRBD2|few|TRBJ2-2
TGTGCCAGCAGCGACGTAAGCGGGACGACCGGGGAGCTGTTTTTT
CASSDVSGTTGELFF
>TRBV29-1|.|.|TRBJ2-7
TGCAGCGTTGAAGAGGGGGGTTACGAGCAGTACTTC
CSVEEGGYEQYF
>TRBV7-9|TRBD2|few|TRBJ2-1
TGTGCCAGCAGCCCAGGGACTAGCTGGAATGAGCAGTTCTTC
CASSPGTSWNEQFF
>TRBV29-1|.|.|TRBJ1-1
TGCAGCGTTGTCCGGGGCACTGAAGCTTTCTTT
CSVVRGTEAFF
>TRBV19|.|.|TRBJ2-1
TGTGCCAGTAGGGGTTGGGAGGCCCCCTACAATGAGCAGTTCTTC
CASRGWEAPYNEQFF
>TRBV5-1|.|.|TRBJ2-2
TGCGCCAGCAGCTTGGCCAACACAGCCGGGGAGCTGTTTTTT
CASSLANTAGELFF
>TRBV9|.|.|TRBJ2-6
TGTGCCAGCAGCGTAGACGCCGCCAACGTCCTGACTTTC
CASSVDAANVLTF
>TRBV5-1|TRBD2|.|TRBJ2-1
TGCGCCAGCAGCTTGCCGGGACTAGCGAACAATGAGCAGTTCTTC
CASSLPGLANNEQFF
>TRBV5-6|.|.|TRBJ2-1
TGTGCCAGCAGCTTGGCCATCCGGGCGGACTCCTACAATGAGCAGTTCTTC
CASSLAIRADSYNEQFF
>TRBV7-9|.|few|TRBJ1-4
TGTGCCAGCAGCTTAGACACAGAAGAAAAACTGTTTTTT
CASSLDTEEKLFF
>TRBV28|TRBD2|.|TRBJ2-7
TGTGCCAGCAGTTCTTGGGGAGGCTCCGGGACTAGCGGGAGAAGGCAGCACGAGCAGTACTTC
CASSSWGGSGTSGRRQHEQYF
>TRBV20-1|.|.|TRBJ2-7
TGCAGTGCTAGGAAGCCCTCCGAGCAGTACTTC
CSARKPSEQYF
>TRBV6-1|TRBD2|.|TRBJ2-3
TGTGCCAGCAGTGCCGTTTCAGCGGGGACAGATACGCAGTATTTT
CASSAVSAGTDTQYF